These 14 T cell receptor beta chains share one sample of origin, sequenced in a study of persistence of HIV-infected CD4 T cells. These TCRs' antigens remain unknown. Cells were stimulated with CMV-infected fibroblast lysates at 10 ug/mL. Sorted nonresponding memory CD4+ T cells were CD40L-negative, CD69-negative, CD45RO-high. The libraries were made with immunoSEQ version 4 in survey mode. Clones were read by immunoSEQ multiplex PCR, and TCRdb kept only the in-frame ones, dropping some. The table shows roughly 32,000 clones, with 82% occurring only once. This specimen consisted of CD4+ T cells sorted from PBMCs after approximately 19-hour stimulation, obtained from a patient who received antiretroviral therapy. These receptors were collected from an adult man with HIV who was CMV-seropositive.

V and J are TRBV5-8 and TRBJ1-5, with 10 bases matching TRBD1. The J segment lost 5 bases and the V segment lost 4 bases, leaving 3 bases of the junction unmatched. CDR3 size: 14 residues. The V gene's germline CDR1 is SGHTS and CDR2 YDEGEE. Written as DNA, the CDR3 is TGTGCCAGCAGCCTCGGGACAGGGGATCAGCCCCAGCATTTT. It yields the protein CASSLGTGDQPQHF.

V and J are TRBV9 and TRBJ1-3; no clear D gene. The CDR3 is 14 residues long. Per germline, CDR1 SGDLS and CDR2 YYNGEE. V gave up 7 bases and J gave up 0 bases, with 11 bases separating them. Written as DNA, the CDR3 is TGTGCCAGCGGCCGACCGAGCTCTGGAAACACCATATATTTT. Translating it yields CASGRPSSGNTIYF.

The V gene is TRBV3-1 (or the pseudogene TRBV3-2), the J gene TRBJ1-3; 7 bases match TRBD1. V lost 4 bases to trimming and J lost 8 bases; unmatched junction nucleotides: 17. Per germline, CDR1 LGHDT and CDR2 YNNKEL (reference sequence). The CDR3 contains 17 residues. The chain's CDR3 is CASSPRGSPGQRHTIYF. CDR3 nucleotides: TGTGCCAGCAGCCCTCGGGGATCCCCGGGACAGAGACACACCATATATTTT.

CDR3 sequence reads: CASSLTGPDTQYF. The CDR3 coding sequence is TGTGCCAGCAGTCTCACCGGGCCGGATACGCAGTATTTT. The rearrangement uses TRBV12-3 or TRBV12-4 and TRBJ2-3; D is ambiguous. The V end lost 5 bases, the J end lost 6 bases, and 12 bases lay between the germline ends. CDR3 length: 13 amino acids.

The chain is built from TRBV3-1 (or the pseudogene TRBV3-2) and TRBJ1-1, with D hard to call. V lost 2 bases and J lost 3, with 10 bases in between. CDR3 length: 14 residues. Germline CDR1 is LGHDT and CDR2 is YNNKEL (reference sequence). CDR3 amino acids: CASSQPPRYTEAFF. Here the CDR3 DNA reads TGTGCCAGCAGCCAACCGCCTAGGTACACTGAAGCTTTCTTT.

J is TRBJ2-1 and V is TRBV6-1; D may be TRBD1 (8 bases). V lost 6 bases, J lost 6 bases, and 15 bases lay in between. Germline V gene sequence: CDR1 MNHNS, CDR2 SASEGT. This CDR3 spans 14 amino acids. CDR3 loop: CASRDRAGANEQFF. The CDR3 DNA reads TGTGCCAGCAGGGACAGGGCGGGGGCCAATGAGCAGTTCTTC.

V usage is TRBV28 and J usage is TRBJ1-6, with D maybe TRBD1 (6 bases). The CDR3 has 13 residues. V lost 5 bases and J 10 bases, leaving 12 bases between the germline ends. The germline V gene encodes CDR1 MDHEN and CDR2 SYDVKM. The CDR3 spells CASSADSISPLHF. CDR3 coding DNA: TGTGCCAGCAGTGCGGACAGTATCTCACCCCTCCACTTT.

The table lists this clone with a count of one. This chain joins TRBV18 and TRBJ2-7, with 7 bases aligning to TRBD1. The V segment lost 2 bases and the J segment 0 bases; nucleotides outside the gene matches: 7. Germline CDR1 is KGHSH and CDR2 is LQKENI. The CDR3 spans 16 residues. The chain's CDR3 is CASSPRQGKSSYEQYF. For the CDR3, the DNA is TGTGCCAGCTCACCAAGACAGGGTAAAAGCTCCTACGAGCAGTACTTC.

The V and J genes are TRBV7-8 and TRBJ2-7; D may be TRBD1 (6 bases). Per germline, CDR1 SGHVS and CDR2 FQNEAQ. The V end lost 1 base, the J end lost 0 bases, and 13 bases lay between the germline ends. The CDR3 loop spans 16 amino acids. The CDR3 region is CASSLGWTVSSYEQYF. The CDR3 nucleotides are TGTGCCAGCAGCTTAGGTTGGACAGTGAGCTCCTACGAGCAGTACTTC.

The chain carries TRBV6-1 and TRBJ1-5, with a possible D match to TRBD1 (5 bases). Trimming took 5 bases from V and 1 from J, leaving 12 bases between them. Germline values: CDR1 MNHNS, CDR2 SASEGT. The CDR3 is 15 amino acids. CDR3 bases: TGTGCCAGCAGTTCCTACCGGGACAGCAATCAGCCCCAGCATTTT. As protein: CASSSYRDSNQPQHF.

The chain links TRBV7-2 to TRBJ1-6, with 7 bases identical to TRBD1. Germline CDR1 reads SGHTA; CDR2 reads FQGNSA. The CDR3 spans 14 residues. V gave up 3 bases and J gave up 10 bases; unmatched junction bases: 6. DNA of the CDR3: TGTGCCAGCAGCTTGGGGACAGTACGGTCACCCCTCCACTTT. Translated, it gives CASSLGTVRSPLHF.

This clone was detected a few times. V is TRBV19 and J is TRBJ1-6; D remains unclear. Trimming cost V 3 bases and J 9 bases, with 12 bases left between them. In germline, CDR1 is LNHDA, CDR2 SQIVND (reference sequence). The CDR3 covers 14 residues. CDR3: CASSILGRPSPLHF. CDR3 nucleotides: TGTGCCAGTAGTATTCTGGGCCGGCCTTCACCCCTCCACTTT.

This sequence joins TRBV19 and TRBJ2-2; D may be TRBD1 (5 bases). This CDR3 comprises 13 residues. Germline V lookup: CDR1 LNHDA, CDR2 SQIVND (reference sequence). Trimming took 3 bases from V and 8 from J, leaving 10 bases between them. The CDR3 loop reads CASSIQGSGELFF. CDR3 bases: TGTGCCAGTAGTATCCAGGGTTCTGGGGAGCTGTTTTTT.

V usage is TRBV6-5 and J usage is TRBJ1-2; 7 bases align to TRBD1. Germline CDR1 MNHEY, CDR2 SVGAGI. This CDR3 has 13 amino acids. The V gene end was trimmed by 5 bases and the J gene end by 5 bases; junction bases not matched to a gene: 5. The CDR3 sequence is CASSKGAYYGYTF. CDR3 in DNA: TGTGCCAGCAGTAAGGGGGCTTATTATGGCTACACCTTC.